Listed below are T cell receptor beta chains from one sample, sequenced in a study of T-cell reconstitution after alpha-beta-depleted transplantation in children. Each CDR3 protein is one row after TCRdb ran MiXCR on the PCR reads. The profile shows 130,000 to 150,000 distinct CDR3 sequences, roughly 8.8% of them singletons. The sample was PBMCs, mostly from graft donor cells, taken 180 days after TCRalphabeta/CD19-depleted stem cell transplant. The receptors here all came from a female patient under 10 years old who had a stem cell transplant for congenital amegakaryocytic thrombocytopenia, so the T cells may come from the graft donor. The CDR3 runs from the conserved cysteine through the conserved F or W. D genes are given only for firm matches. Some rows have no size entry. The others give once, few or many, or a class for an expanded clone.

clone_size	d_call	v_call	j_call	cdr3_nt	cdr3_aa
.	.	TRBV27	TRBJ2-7	TGTGCCAGCAGTTTAACAGCAGGTATAACCTACGACCAGTACTTC	CASSLTAGITYDQYF
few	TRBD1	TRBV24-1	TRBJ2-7	TGTGCCACCAGTGACCGGGTCGCCAGGGGGCGTCTCTACGAGCAGTACTTC	CATSDRVARGRLYEQYF
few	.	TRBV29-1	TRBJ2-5	TGCAGCGTTGAAGATCTGGGGGCACGGGAGACCCAGTACTTC	CSVEDLGARETQYF
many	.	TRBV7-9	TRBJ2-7	TGTGCCAGCAGCTTATCAGGGTCCTACGAGCAGTACTTC	CASSLSGSYEQYF
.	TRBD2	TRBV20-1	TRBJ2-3	TGCAGTGCTAGTGTGTCGCGCGGGAGGGCGTCAGATACGCAGTATTTT	CSASVSRGRASDTQYF
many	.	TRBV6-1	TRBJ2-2	TGTGCCAGCAGTGACGGGGGCGGGGAGCTGTTTTTT	CASSDGGGELFF
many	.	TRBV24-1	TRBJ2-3	TGTGCCACCAGTCCGAGGAGCGGTGGTGGGTTGGTGCAGTATTTT	CATSPRSGGGLVQYF
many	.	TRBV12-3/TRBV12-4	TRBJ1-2	TGTGCCAGCAGTTTAGGGCAGGGCTACACCTTC	CASSLGQGYTF
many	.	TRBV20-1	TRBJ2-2	TGCAGTGCTAGAGCACCAAACACCGGGGAGCTGTTTTTT	CSARAPNTGELFF
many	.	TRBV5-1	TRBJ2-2	TGCGCCAGCAGCCCGGACCCTATCGCCGGGAAAACCGGGGAGCTGTTTTTT	CASSPDPIAGKTGELFF
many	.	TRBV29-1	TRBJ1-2	TGCAGCGCTGGGGGAGGGTTAGATGGCTACACCTTC	CSAGGGLDGYTF
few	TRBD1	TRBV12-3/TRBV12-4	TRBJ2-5	TGTGCCAGCAGTCTAAGGACAGGGCGGGAGACCCAGTACTTC	CASSLRTGRETQYF
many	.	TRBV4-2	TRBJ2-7	TGTGCCAGCAGCTTTGGAGCGTCCTACGAGCAGTACTTC	CASSFGASYEQYF
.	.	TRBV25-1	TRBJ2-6	TGTGCCAGCAGTGTGGGTCGAGACAGGAGCGCTGGGGCCAACGTCCTGACTTTC	CASSVGRDRSAGANVLTF
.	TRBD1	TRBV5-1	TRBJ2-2	TGCGCCAGCAGCTACCGACAGGGGTTCAACACCGGGGAGCTGTTTTTT	CASSYRQGFNTGELFF
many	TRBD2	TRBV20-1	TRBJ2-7	TGCAGTGCTAGACTGGTAGCGGGGGCCTACTCCTACGAGCAGTACTTC	CSARLVAGAYSYEQYF
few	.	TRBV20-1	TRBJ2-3	TGCAGTGCTAGAGATGCCCGGGCGGGCGGACAGAGCACAGATACGCAGTATTTT	CSARDARAGGQSTDTQYF
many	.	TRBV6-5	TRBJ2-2	TGTGCCAGCAGTTATGTTCCAGCGGAGAACACCGGGGAGCTGTTTTTT	CASSYVPAENTGELFF
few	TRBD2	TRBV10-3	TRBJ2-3	TGTGCCATCAGGATAGCGGGTAGCACAGATACGCAGTATTTT	CAIRIAGSTDTQYF
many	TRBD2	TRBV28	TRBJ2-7	TGTGCCAGCAGTTTTTTCCTAGCGGGGTCCTACGAGCAGTACTTC	CASSFFLAGSYEQYF
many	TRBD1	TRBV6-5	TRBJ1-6	TGTGCCAGCAGTTACCGCACGGGACAGGGGACTTCACCCCTCCACTTT	CASSYRTGQGTSPLHF
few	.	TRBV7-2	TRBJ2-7	TGTGCCAGCAGCTTACGGGGCAAGGGGGGGAGGGCCTACGAGCAGTACTTC	CASSLRGKGGRAYEQYF
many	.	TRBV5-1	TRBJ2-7	TGCGCCAGCAGCTTGGGGCACACCACCTACGAGCAGTACTTC	CASSLGHTTYEQYF
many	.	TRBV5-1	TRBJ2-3	TGCGCCAGCAGCTTGGTTTCCAGCGGGTTAGCAGATACGCAGTATTTT	CASSLVSSGLADTQYF
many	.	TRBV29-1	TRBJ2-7	TGCAGCGCCATGAATCGGGGATTCAGCGAGCAGTACTTC	CSAMNRGFSEQYF